Listed here are 10 T cell receptor beta chains from one sample, sequenced in a study of human T cells and chemical hapten exposure. One entry per CDR3 protein, called by TCRdb with MiXCR from the RACE reads. The data hold about 350,000 distinct CDR3 sequences, with more than 5% observed a single time. Time point given: patch test 2, 6 weeks after DPC sensitization. Noted treatment: therapeutic diphenylcyclopropenone sensitization with weekly scalp DPC. The sequenced sample was whole blood, obtained in connection with sensitization to the hapten diphenylcyclopropenone (DPC). Receptors were obtained from a young woman with alopecia areata. Some clones in this sample may be carry-over from other donors' samples.

This clonotype was observed at least ten times. V gene TRBV7-9 combines with J gene TRBJ1-2; D is perhaps TRBD1 (6 bases). The CDR3 is 14 residues long. Trimming shortened V by 5 bases and J by 7 bases, and 17 bases separated the two germline ends. Germline values: CDR1 SEHNR, CDR2 FQNEAQ (reference sequence). The CDR3 loop is CASSPTGSKSGYTF. The CDR3 nucleotides read TGTGCCAGCAGCCCCACAGGGTCAAAGTCTGGCTACACCTTC.

The rearrangement uses TRBV6-2 or TRBV6-3 and TRBJ2-7, with 10 bases lining up with TRBD1. The germline V gene encodes CDR1 MNHEY and CDR2 SVGEGT. This CDR3 comprises 17 residues. Unmatched junction bases numbered 15, after V lost 5 bases and J lost 5 bases. The DNA for the CDR3 is TGTGCCAGCAGTCCCCTCATTCTCGGGACAGGGGTCCACGAGCAGTACTTC. This gives the protein CASSPLILGTGVHEQYF.

This clonotype was observed many times. The CDR3 spells CASSHTPTVMNTEAFF. The CDR3 DNA reads as TGCGCCAGCAGCCATACCCCGACCGTAATGAACACTGAAGCTTTCTTT. J is TRBJ1-1 and V is TRBV4-1, with D hard to call. Deletions cut 3 bases from V and 0 bases from J, with 14 bases between. Germline V lookup: CDR1 MGHRA, CDR2 YSYEKL. The length of the CDR3 is 16 residues.

This clonotype has at least ten counts. The rearrangement uses TRBV5-1 and TRBJ2-3; TRBD1 matches at 11 bases. This CDR3 is 15 amino acids long. The germline gives CDR1 SGHRS, CDR2 YFSETQ. J was trimmed by 5 bases and V by 4 bases; bases with no gene match: 6. CDR3 nucleotides: TGCGCCAGCAGCCCCGGACAGGGGGCAGGAGATACGCAGTATTTT. Encoded protein: CASSPGQGAGDTQYF.

This clonotype has only a few counts. The chain couples TRBV13 to TRBJ1-4; tentative D call: TRBD1 (6 bases). With 3 bases removed from V and 5 bases from J, the gap between germline ends came to 13 bases. The CDR3 spans 15 residues. Germline CDR1 is PRHDT and CDR2 is FYEKMQ (reference sequence). CDR3: CASSLTRDINEKLFF. CDR3 bases: TGTGCCAGCAGCTTGACCAGGGACATCAATGAAAAACTGTTTTTT. Variable domain in full (rest from reference TRBV13 and TRBJ1-4): AAGVIQSPRHLIKEKRETATLKCYPIPRHDTVYWYQQGPGQDPQFLISFYEKMQSDKGSIPDRFSAQQFSDYHSELNMSSLELGDSALYFCASSLTRDINEKLFFGSGTQLSVL.

Only a few counts were recorded for this clonotype. V usage is TRBV6-2 or TRBV6-3 and J usage is TRBJ2-7; D is ambiguous. Trimming stripped 1 base from V and 3 bases from J, with 7 bases between. CDR3 length equals 13 residues. Germline CDR1 and CDR2: MNHEY and SVGEGT. The CDR3 DNA follows: TGTGCCAGCAGTTACTTGGTCCTCTACGAGCAGTACTTC. Protein sequence: CASSYLVLYEQYF.

V usage is TRBV18 and J usage is TRBJ1-1, with D unresolved. This CDR3 spans 14 amino acids. The germline CDR1 and CDR2 sequences are KGHSH and LQKENI. V was pared by 2 bases and J by 3 bases, with 10 bases between. The chain's CDR3 is CASSPVQRYTEAFF. In DNA form, the CDR3 reads TGTGCCAGCTCACCAGTACAGAGATACACTGAAGCTTTCTTT.

The chain joins TRBV7-8 to TRBJ2-6; D gene uncertain. CDR1 is SGHVS and CDR2 is FQNEAQ in the germline V gene. Trimming stripped 5 bases from V and 3 bases from J, with 11 bases between. CDR3 length: 15 residues. DNA for the CDR3: TGTGCCAGCAGCCCCGTGGATTTTGGGGCCAACGTCCTGACTTTC. Encoded protein: CASSPVDFGANVLTF.

This clonotype was detected a few times. This chain joins TRBV24-1 and TRBJ2-1; D might be TRBD2 (5 bases). CDR1 is KGHDR, CDR2 SFDVKD, per germline. The CDR3 loop spans 13 amino acids. Trimming shortened V by 7 bases and J by 6 bases, and 12 bases separated the two germline ends. The CDR3 nucleotides read TGTGCCACCAGCCAGAATCGGGGCAATGAGCAGTTCTTC. Amino acids: CATSQNRGNEQFF.

There are a few counts of this clonotype. V is TRBV5-1 and J is TRBJ1-2, with TRBD1 as a possible D gene (5 bases). Per germline, CDR1 SGHRS and CDR2 YFSETQ. Trimming pared 1 base from V and 11 bases from J, leaving 15 bases between. The CDR3 runs 13 residues. The CDR3 loop is CASSLRGERFYTF. CDR3 nucleotide sequence: TGCGCCAGCAGCTTGAGGGGAGAGAGGTTTTACACCTTC. Based on the CDR3 plus reference TRBV5-1 and TRBJ1-2, the full variable domain is KAGVTQTPRYLIKTRGQQVTLSCSPISGHRSVSWYQQTPGQGLQFLFEYFSETQRNKGNFPGRFSGRQFSNSRSEMNVSTLELGDSALYLCASSLRGERFYTFGSGTRLTVV.